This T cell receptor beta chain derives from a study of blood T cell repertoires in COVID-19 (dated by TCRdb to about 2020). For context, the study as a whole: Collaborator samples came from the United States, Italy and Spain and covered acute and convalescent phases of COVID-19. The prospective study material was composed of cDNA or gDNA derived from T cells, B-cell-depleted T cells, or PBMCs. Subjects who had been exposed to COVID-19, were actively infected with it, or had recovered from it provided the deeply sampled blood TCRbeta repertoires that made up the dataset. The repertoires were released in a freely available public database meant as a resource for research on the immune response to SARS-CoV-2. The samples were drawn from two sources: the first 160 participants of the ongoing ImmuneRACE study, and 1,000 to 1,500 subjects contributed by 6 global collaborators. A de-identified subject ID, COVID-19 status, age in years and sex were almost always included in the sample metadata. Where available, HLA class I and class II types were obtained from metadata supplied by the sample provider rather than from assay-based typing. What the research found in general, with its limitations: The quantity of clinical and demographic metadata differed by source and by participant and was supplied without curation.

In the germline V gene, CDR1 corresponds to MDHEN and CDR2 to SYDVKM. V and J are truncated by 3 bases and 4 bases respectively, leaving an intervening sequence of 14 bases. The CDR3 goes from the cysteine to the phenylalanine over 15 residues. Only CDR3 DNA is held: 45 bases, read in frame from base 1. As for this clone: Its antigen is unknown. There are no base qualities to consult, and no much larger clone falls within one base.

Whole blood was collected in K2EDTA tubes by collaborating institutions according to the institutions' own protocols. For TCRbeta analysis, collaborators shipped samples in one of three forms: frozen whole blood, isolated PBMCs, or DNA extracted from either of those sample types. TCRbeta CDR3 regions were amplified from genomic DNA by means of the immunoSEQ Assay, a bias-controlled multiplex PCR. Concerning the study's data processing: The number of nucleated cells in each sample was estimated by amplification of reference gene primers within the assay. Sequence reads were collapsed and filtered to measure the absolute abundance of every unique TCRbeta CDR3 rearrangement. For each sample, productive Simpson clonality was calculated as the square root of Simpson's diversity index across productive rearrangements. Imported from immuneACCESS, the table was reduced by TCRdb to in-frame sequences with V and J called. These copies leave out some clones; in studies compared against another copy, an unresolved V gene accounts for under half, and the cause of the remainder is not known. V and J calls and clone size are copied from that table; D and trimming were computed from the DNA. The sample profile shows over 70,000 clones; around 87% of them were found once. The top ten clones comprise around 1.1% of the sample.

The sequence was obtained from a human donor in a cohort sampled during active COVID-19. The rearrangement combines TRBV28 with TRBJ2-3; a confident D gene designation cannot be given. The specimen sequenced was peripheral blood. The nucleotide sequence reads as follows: TGTGCCAGCAGTTTGGGCAGCTCCTCCCCAGATACGCAGTATTTT. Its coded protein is CASSLGSSSPDTQYF. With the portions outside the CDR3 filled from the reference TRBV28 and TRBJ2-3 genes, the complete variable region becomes DVKVTQSSRYLVKRTGEKVFLECVQDMDHENMFWYRQDPGLGLRLIYFSYDVKMKEKGDIPEGYSVSREKKERFSLILESASTNQTSMYLCASSLGSSSPDTQYFGPGTRLTVL.